These 3 T cell receptor beta chains came from one sample sequenced in a study of shared clonotypes between healthy human individuals. The assay was immunoSEQ multiplex PCR, and TCRdb's table has in-frame clones only and misses some. The sample holds about 1.1 million clones; 70% to 85% are singletons and the top ten take more than 0.85%. The sequenced sample was memory CD4+ T cells from PBMCs. The subset here: CD45RA-negative fraction. The receptors come from a man younger than 35 in good health. Some clones in this sample may be carry-over from other donors' samples.

The chain recombines TRBV5-6 with TRBJ1-2; maybe TRBD1 (6 bases). The CDR3 is 13 residues long. Germline values: CDR1 SGHDT, CDR2 YYEEEE. The V and J ends lost 4 bases and 9 bases respectively, with 16 bases between them. The chain's CDR3 is CASSPGQYARYTF. CDR3 coding DNA: TGTGCCAGCAGCCCCGGACAGTATGCTCGCTACACCTTC.

This clone has only one observation. CDR3 in DNA: TGTGCCAGCAGAAAAAACAGGGGGCCCTCCTACGAGCAGTACTTC. Its protein product is CASRKNRGPSYEQYF. The genes are TRBV27 and TRBJ2-7; 9 bases agree with TRBD1. This CDR3 comprises 15 residues. The V gene end was trimmed by 6 bases and the J gene end by 0 bases; junction bases not matched to a gene: 6. CDR1 and CDR2 (germline): MNHEY, SMNVEV (reference sequence).

For this clone: Other nucleotide sequences from this sample produce the same CDR3. CDR3 bases: TGCGCCAGCAGCTCAGGACAGGGGGAGACCCAGTACTTC. It specifies CASSSGQGETQYF. The chain is built from TRBV5-1 and TRBJ2-5; 9 nucleotides align to TRBD1. CDR3 size: 13 residues. Germline V gene data show CDR1 as SGHRS and CDR2 as YFSETQ. J lost 5 bases, V lost 3 bases, and 2 bases had no gene match.